The clone carrying this TCR beta chain has a handful of counts. Its antigen is unidentified. Germline CDR1 is LNHNV and CDR2 is YYDKDF (reference sequence). The CDR3 has 15 amino acids. The germline V and J ends were trimmed by 3 bases and 7 bases, with 16 bases remaining between them. During colonoscopy, one to two rectal pinch biopsies were collected. The diagnostic colonoscopy in ulcerative colitis patients preceded any immunosuppressive treatment. The source of the sample is a study of pediatric ulcerative colitis. Study-level findings and limits: Blood samples from a couple of patients yielded substantially fewer templates and were excluded from blood-rectal overlap analysis. Compared with controls, ulcerative colitis showed greater blood-rectum clone sharing. In rectum, acute severe colitis had expanded clones and less diversity.

The protocol was immunoSEQ multiplex PCR, while the TCRdb copy is restricted to in-frame clones and leaves out a portion. The table has under 30,000 clones, roughly 74% seen once. The specimen was gut tissue. This TCR came from a boy aged 5-17 years with severe ulcerative colitis. J is TRBJ2-4 and V is TRBV15; D could derive from TRBD1 or TRBD2 (5 bases each). This CDR3 reads CATSSVPRGANIQYF. Here the CDR3 DNA reads TGTGCCACCAGCAGTGTTCCCCGAGGGGCCAACATTCAGTACTTC.